A selection of T cell receptor beta chains follows, all from one sample in a study of cytomegalovirus exposure and HLA in healthy donors. Method: immunoSEQ multiplex PCR; TCRdb's copy keeps in-frame clones and lacks some. The sample shows hundreds of thousands of clones, around 89% of them seen only once. Sequenced input: PBMCs. These receptors were taken from a woman between 18 and 30 years old in good health and CMV-seronegative. Each CDR3 is given with its conserved first and last residue. The D gene is left open where the match is weak. Size is omitted from some rows. Given values are once, few, many or a class for expanded clones.

D: NA; size: NA; V: TRBV27; J: TRBJ1-1; CDR3: CASSLYGEDEAFF; DNA: TGTGCCAGCAGTTTATACGGGGAGGATGAAGCTTTCTTT
D: NA; size: few; V: TRBV29-1; J: TRBJ1-2; CDR3: CSVDSRGGRYGYTF; DNA: TGCAGCGTTGATAGTAGGGGAGGTCGGTATGGCTACACCTTC
D: NA; size: NA; V: TRBV5-6; J: TRBJ2-7; CDR3: CASSHFQGRAREQYF; DNA: TGTGCCAGCAGCCATTTCCAGGGGAGAGCGAGGGAGCAGTACTTC
D: NA; size: NA; V: TRBV9; J: TRBJ2-1; CDR3: CASSTHYLSSYNEQFF; DNA: TGTGCCAGCAGCACCCACTACCTTAGCTCCTACAATGAGCAGTTCTTC
D: TRBD1; size: NA; V: TRBV7-9; J: TRBJ1-2; CDR3: CASSSPPTRTGVLGYTF; DNA: TGTGCCAGCAGCTCACCCCCGACGAGGACAGGGGTCCTGGGCTACACCTTC
D: NA; size: NA; V: TRBV6-4; J: TRBJ1-2; CDR3: CASSDSQGGSGGYTF; DNA: TGTGCCAGCAGTGACTCCCAAGGGGGATCTGGTGGCTACACCTTC
D: TRBD1; size: NA; V: TRBV7-7; J: TRBJ2-1; CDR3: CASSPGQGADEQFF; DNA: TGTGCCAGCAGCCCGGGACAGGGGGCGGATGAGCAGTTCTTC
D: NA; size: NA; V: TRBV4-1; J: TRBJ2-2; CDR3: CASSISGNTGELFF; DNA: TGCGCCAGCAGTATATCAGGGAACACCGGGGAGCTGTTTTTT
D: TRBD1; size: NA; V: TRBV2; J: TRBJ1-3; CDR3: CASSVGGSAGNTIYF; DNA: TGTGCCAGCAGTGTAGGGGGCTCGGCTGGAAACACCATATATTTT
D: TRBD1; size: NA; V: TRBV5-4; J: TRBJ1-2; CDR3: CASSLGGTANYGYTF; DNA: TGTGCCAGCAGCTTGGGTGGGACAGCTAACTATGGCTACACCTTC
D: TRBD1; size: NA; V: TRBV5-6; J: TRBJ1-2; CDR3: CASSPWDRVAYGYTF; DNA: TGTGCCAGCAGCCCCTGGGACAGGGTTGCCTATGGCTACACCTTC
D: TRBD2; size: NA; V: TRBV4-1; J: TRBJ2-7; CDR3: CASSHAPLRGGGYEQYF; DNA: TGCGCCAGCAGCCACGCACCCCTGCGGGGGGGCGGATACGAGCAGTACTTC
D: NA; size: NA; V: TRBV7-9; J: TRBJ2-1; CDR3: CASSSPYRVGNEQFF; DNA: TGTGCCAGCAGCTCCCCCTACAGGGTTGGGAATGAGCAGTTCTTC
D: TRBD2; size: NA; V: TRBV7-9; J: TRBJ2-1; CDR3: CASSLRGGKDEQFF; DNA: TGTGCCAGCAGCTTACGCGGGGGTAAGGATGAGCAGTTCTTC
D: NA; size: NA; V: TRBV2; J: TRBJ1-2; CDR3: CASSTGMYGYTF; DNA: TGTGCCAGCAGTACAGGGATGTATGGCTACACCTTC
D: TRBD1; size: NA; V: TRBV10-3; J: TRBJ1-4; CDR3: CAISPGQGWGLFF; DNA: TGTGCCATCAGCCCGGGACAGGGATGGGGCCTGTTTTTT
D: TRBD1; size: NA; V: TRBV5-1; J: TRBJ1-1; CDR3: CASSHMTGVNTEAFF; DNA: TGCGCCAGCAGCCATATGACAGGGGTGAACACTGAAGCTTTCTTT
D: TRBD2; size: NA; V: TRBV7-2; J: TRBJ2-3; CDR3: CASRARSGEGSTDTQYF; DNA: TGTGCCAGCAGGGCCAGAAGCGGGGAGGGTAGCACAGATACGCAGTATTTT
D: TRBD1; size: NA; V: TRBV7-9; J: TRBJ1-1; CDR3: CASSADRGVAEAFF; DNA: TGTGCCAGCAGCGCCGACAGGGGGGTGGCTGAAGCTTTCTTT
D: TRBD2; size: NA; V: TRBV11-3; J: TRBJ2-1; CDR3: CASSLAGGSGEQFF; DNA: TGTGCCAGCAGCTTAGCGGGGGGGTCGGGTGAACAGTTCTTC
D: NA; size: NA; V: TRBV7-9; J: TRBJ2-7; CDR3: CASTWVGDEQYF; DNA: TGTGCCAGCACCTGGGTAGGGGACGAGCAGTACTTC
D: TRBD1; size: NA; V: TRBV7-2; J: TRBJ2-1; CDR3: CASSPLRQGISHNEQFF; DNA: TGTGCCAGCAGCCCACTTCGACAGGGGATATCTCACAATGAGCAGTTCTTC
D: NA; size: NA; V: TRBV28; J: TRBJ1-4; CDR3: CASSFGWAGEKLFF; DNA: TGTGCCAGCAGTTTTGGGTGGGCGGGTGAAAAACTGTTTTTT
D: TRBD2; size: few; V: TRBV11-3; J: TRBJ2-2; CDR3: CASSSLAGGANTGELFF; DNA: TGTGCCAGCAGCTCACTAGCGGGAGGGGCGAACACCGGGGAGCTGTTTTTT
D: TRBD2; size: few; V: TRBV27; J: TRBJ2-7; CDR3: CASRLAGSYEQYF; DNA: TGTGCCAGCAGACTAGCGGGAAGCTACGAGCAGTACTTC
D: NA; size: NA; V: TRBV7-9; J: TRBJ2-5; CDR3: CASSWRTTGRARETQYF; DNA: TGTGCCAGCAGCTGGAGGACGACAGGCAGGGCGCGAGAGACCCAGTACTTC
D: NA; size: NA; V: TRBV4-1; J: TRBJ2-1; CDR3: CASSQILGRGSYNEQFF; DNA: TGCGCCAGCAGCCAAATTTTGGGCAGGGGCTCCTACAATGAGCAGTTCTTC
D: NA; size: NA; V: TRBV11-2; J: TRBJ2-7; CDR3: CASSFGGALGEQYF; DNA: TGTGCCAGCAGCTTCGGAGGGGCGCTGGGGGAGCAGTACTTC
D: TRBD2; size: NA; V: TRBV4-1; J: TRBJ2-5; CDR3: CASSRGSLAGGQETQYF; DNA: TGCGCCAGCAGCCGGGGGTCCTTAGCGGGGGGACAAGAGACCCAGTACTTC
D: NA; size: NA; V: TRBV6-1; J: TRBJ1-4; CDR3: CASYGDNVKEKLFF; DNA: TGTGCCAGCTATGGGGACAATGTGAAAGAAAAACTGTTTTTT
D: NA; size: NA; V: TRBV4-1; J: TRBJ1-2; CDR3: CASSHLLSPHGYTF; DNA: TGCGCCAGCAGCCATCTCCTCTCCCCCCATGGCTACACCTTC
D: NA; size: few; V: TRBV11-2; J: TRBJ2-5; CDR3: CASSLWNRQETQYF; DNA: TGTGCCAGCAGCTTATGGAACAGACAAGAGACCCAGTACTTC
D: TRBD2; size: NA; V: TRBV29-1; J: TRBJ2-3; CDR3: CSVPVGPGGTDTQYF; DNA: TGCAGCGTTCCGGTGGGGCCGGGAGGGACAGATACGCAGTATTTT
D: NA; size: NA; V: TRBV10-3; J: TRBJ2-7; CDR3: CAIRGASSYEQYF; DNA: TGTGCCATCAGGGGCGCTTCCTCCTACGAGCAGTACTTC
D: TRBD1; size: NA; V: TRBV15; J: TRBJ2-7; CDR3: CATSRDLRTGGAGEQYF; DNA: TGTGCCACCAGCAGAGACCTAAGAACAGGGGGCGCGGGCGAGCAGTACTTC
D: TRBD1; size: NA; V: TRBV6-6; J: TRBJ1-6; CDR3: CASRGDRNNSPLHF; DNA: TGTGCCAGCAGGGGGGACAGAAATAATTCACCCCTCCACTTT
D: TRBD2; size: NA; V: TRBV7-2; J: TRBJ2-1; CDR3: CASSSPRSGGLYNEQFF; DNA: TGTGCCAGCAGCTCCCCCCGTAGCGGGGGACTTTACAATGAGCAGTTCTTC
D: TRBD2; size: NA; V: TRBV5-4; J: TRBJ2-7; CDR3: CASSFGLAGEESDEQYF; DNA: TGTGCCAGCAGCTTCGGACTAGCGGGAGAGGAATCGGACGAGCAGTACTTC
D: TRBD2; size: NA; V: TRBV15; J: TRBJ2-7; CDR3: CATSRALGLAGGSRNEQYF; DNA: TGTGCCACCAGCAGAGCCCTCGGACTAGCGGGAGGATCTCGTAACGAGCAGTACTTC
D: NA; size: NA; V: TRBV6-5; J: TRBJ1-4; CDR3: CASSYLGANEKLFF; DNA: TGTGCCAGCAGTTACCTAGGGGCGAATGAAAAACTGTTTTTT
D: NA; size: NA; V: TRBV6-5; J: TRBJ1-2; CDR3: CACRGNYGYTF; DNA: TGTGCCTGCCGGGGGAACTATGGCTACACCTTC